This T cell receptor (beta chain) was found in a study of blood T cells in healthy people across ages. Alongside a J-beta primer mix, a sample-barcoded 5' primer served in a second PCR lasting roughly 6 to 12 cycles. TCRdb ran MiXCR on the 5' RACE reads and lists one entry per CDR3 protein. The data contain under 2 million distinct CDR3 sequences, around 35% of them singletons. The CDR3 is 16 residues long. Per the germline V gene, CDR1 is MNHEY and CDR2 is SVGAGI. Trimming removed 3 bases from V and 9 bases from J; junction bases left unmatched: 7. The TCR sequence derives from a woman younger than 45 in good health. The material sequenced was blood. The V and J genes are TRBV6-5 and TRBJ2-1, with TRBD2 matching over 14 bases. CDR3 sequence: CASSYGTSGSGGEQFF. The DNA for the CDR3 is TGTGCCAGCAGTTATGGGACTAGCGGGAGCGGGGGTGAGCAGTTCTTC.